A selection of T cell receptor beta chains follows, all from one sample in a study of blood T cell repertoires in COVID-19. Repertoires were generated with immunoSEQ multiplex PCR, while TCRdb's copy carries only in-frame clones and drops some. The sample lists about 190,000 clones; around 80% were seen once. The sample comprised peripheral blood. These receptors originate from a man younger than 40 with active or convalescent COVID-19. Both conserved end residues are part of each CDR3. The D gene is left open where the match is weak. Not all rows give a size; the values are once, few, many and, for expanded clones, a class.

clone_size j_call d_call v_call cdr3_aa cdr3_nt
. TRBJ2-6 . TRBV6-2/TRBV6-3 CASSYADSGANVLTF TGTGCCAGCAGTTATGCGGACTCTGGGGCCAACGTCCTGACTTTC
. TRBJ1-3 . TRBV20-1 CSAFTGNTIYF TGCAGTGCTTTCACTGGAAACACCATATATTTT
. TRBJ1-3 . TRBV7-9 CASSPLAVSGNTIYF TGTGCCAGCAGCCCCCTCGCGGTCTCTGGAAACACCATATATTTT
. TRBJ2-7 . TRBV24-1 CATSDSGHLEQYF TGTGCCACCAGTGATTCGGGACACCTCGAGCAGTACTTC
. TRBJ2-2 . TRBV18 CASSSHSPGELFF TGTGCCAGCTCGAGCCACTCCCCCGGGGAGCTGTTTTTT
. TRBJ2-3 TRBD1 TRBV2 CASSVGTGISTDTQYF TGTGCCAGCAGTGTAGGGACAGGAATTAGCACAGATACGCAGTATTTT
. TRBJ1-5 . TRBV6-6 CASSYPLGQGGQPQHF TGTGCCAGCAGTTACCCCCTTGGGCAGGGAGGGCAGCCCCAGCATTTT
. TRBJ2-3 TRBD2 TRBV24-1 CATSDIGTSGSYAPDTQYF TGTGCCACCAGTGACATTGGGACTAGCGGCTCCTATGCCCCAGATACGCAGTATTTT
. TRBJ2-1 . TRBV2 CASSENQGSSYNEQFF TGTGCCAGCAGTGAGAACCAGGGGTCCTCCTACAATGAGCAGTTCTTC
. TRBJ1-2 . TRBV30 CAWSPDSTNYGYTF TGTGCCTGGAGCCCGGACAGCACCAACTATGGCTACACCTTC
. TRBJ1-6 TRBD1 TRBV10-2 CASSRTGYNSPLHF TGCGCCAGCAGTCGGACAGGGTATAATTCACCCCTCCACTTT
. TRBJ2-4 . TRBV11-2 CASSLEGTAGGPAKNIQYF TGTGCCAGCAGCTTAGAGGGTACGGCCGGGGGACCAGCCAAAAACATTCAGTACTTC
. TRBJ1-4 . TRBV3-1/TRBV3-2 CASSQPRGLTADNEKLFF TGTGCCAGCAGCCAACCCCGAGGACTTACAGCCGATAATGAAAAACTGTTTTTT
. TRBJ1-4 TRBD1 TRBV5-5 CASSLRGGQEGEKLFF TGTGCCAGCAGCCTCAGGGGGGGACAGGAGGGAGAAAAACTGTTTTTT
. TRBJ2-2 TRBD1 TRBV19 CASKPGTGGTGELFF TGTGCCAGTAAGCCCGGGACAGGCGGCACCGGGGAGCTGTTTTTT
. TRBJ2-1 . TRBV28 CASSLLLEWVNEQFF TGTGCCAGCAGTTTACTCCTAGAATGGGTCAATGAGCAGTTCTTC
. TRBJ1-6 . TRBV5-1 CASSYGESGSPLHF TGCGCCAGCAGCTACGGGGAGTCTGGTTCACCCCTCCACTTT
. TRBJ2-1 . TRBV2 CASRGAGMYNEQFF TGTGCCAGCCGGGGGGCGGGAATGTACAATGAGCAGTTCTTC
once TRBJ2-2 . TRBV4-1 CASSQEPPRGLRGELFF TGCGCCAGCAGCCAAGAGCCTCCTAGAGGCCTGAGGGGGGAGCTGTTTTTT
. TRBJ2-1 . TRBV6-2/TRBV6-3 CASSRDSGSYNEQFF TGTGCCAGCAGCCGCGACAGTGGCTCCTACAATGAGCAGTTCTTC
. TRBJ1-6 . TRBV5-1 CASSLGSVNSPLHF TGCGCCAGCAGCTTGGGATCGGTCAATTCACCCCTCCACTTT
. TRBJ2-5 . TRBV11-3 CASSLHPGVGQETQYF TGTGCCAGCAGCTTACATCCGGGAGTAGGTCAAGAGACCCAGTACTTC
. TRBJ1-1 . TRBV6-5 CASSFGPGGAFF TGTGCCAGCAGTTTCGGACCTGGAGGAGCTTTCTTT
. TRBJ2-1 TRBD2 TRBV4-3 CASSQDSSGRLREQFF TGCGCCAGCAGCCAAGACTCTAGCGGGAGGTTGAGAGAGCAGTTCTTC
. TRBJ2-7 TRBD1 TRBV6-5 CASSPPGTGVSEQYF TGTGCCAGCAGTCCTCCCGGGACAGGGGTCAGCGAGCAGTACTTC
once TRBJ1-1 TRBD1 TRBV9 CASSPRPQGKDTEAFF TGTGCCAGCAGCCCTCGGCCACAGGGGAAGGACACTGAAGCTTTCTTT
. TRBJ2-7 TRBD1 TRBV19 CASSIAGQGSYEQYF TGTGCCAGTAGTATAGCGGGACAGGGATCTTACGAGCAGTACTTC
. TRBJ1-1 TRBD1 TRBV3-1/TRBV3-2 CASSARQGLGAFF TGTGCCAGCAGCGCCCGACAGGGGCTGGGAGCTTTCTTT
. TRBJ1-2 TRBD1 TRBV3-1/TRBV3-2 CASSRGQGAVGYTF TGTGCCAGCAGCCGGGGACAGGGGGCGGTCGGCTACACCTTC
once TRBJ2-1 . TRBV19 CASSLRGSYNEQFF TGTGCCAGTAGTCTGCGGGGATCCTACAATGAGCAGTTCTTC
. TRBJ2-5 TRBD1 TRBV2 CASTAQRTGGGETQYF TGTGCCAGCACCGCCCAGAGGACAGGGGGTGGGGAGACCCAGTACTTC
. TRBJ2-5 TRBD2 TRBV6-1 CASSVISGGAGETQYF TGTGCCAGCAGTGTCATTAGCGGGGGGGCTGGAGAGACCCAGTACTTC
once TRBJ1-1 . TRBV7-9 CASSLRETTEAFF TGTGCCAGCAGCTTGAGGGAGACGACTGAAGCTTTCTTT
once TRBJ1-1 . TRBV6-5 CAVAGARNTEAFF TGTGCCGTTGCAGGGGCACGGAACACTGAAGCTTTCTTT
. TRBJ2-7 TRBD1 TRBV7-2 CASSPGTATYEQYF TGTGCCAGCAGCCCCGGGACAGCCACCTACGAGCAGTACTTC
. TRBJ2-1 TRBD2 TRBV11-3 CASSSPGLAGVWVQGEQFF TGTGCCAGCAGCTCCCCGGGACTAGCGGGAGTTTGGGTTCAAGGTGAGCAGTTCTTC
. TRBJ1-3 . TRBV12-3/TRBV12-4 CASSPSGTIYF TGTGCCAGCAGCCCCTCAGGGACCATATATTTT
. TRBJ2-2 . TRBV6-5 CATRTGANTGELFF TGTGCCACCAGGACGGGAGCGAACACCGGGGAGCTGTTTTTT
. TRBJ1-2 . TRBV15 CATSRDGVQSYGYTF TGTGCCACCAGCAGAGATGGAGTGCAGTCCTATGGCTACACCTTC
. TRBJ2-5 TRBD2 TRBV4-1 CASSQVPSGGLGETQYF TGCGCCAGCAGCCAAGTTCCTAGCGGGGGGCTGGGGGAGACCCAGTACTTC
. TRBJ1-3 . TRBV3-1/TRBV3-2 CASSASAGSSGNTIYF TGTGCCAGCAGCGCAAGCGCGGGAAGCTCTGGAAACACCATATATTTT
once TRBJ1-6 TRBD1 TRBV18 CASSPTGQNSPLHF TGTGCCAGCTCACCGACAGGGCAAAATTCACCCCTCCACTTT
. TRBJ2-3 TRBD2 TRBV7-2 CASSLGRLATTDTQYF TGTGCCAGCAGCTTAGGGCGACTAGCCACCACAGATACGCAGTATTTT
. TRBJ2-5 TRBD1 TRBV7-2 CASSSNRGRETQYF TGTGCCAGCAGCTCGAACAGGGGGAGGGAGACCCAGTACTTC
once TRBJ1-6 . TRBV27 CASSFYTGLDSPLHF TGTGCCAGCAGTTTCTACACAGGGTTGGATTCACCCCTCCACTTT
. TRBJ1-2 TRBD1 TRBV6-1 CASSDHRFRDRGHGYTF TGTGCCAGCAGTGATCACCGCTTCCGGGACAGGGGACATGGCTACACCTTC
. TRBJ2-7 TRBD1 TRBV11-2 CASSLGQGTYEQYF TGTGCCAGCAGCCTGGGACAGGGGACCTACGAGCAGTACTTC
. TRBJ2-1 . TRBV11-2 CASSLGEVGEQFF TGTGCCAGCAGCTTGGGGGAGGTCGGTGAGCAGTTCTTC